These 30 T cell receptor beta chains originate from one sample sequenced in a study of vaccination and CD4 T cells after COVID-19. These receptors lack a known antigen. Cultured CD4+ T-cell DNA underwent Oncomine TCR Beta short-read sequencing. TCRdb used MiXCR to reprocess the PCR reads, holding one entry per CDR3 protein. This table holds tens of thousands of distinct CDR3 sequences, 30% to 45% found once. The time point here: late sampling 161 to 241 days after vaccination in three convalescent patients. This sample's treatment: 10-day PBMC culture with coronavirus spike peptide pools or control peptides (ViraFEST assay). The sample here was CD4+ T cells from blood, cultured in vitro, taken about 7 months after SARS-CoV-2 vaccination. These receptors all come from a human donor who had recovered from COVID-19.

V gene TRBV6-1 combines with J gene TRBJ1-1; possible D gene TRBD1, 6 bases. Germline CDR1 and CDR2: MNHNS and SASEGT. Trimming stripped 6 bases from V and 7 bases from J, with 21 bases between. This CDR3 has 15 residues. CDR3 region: CASSPWRGGYYEAFF. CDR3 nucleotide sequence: TGTGCCAGCAGCCCATGGAGGGGGGGGTATTATGAAGCTTTCTTT.

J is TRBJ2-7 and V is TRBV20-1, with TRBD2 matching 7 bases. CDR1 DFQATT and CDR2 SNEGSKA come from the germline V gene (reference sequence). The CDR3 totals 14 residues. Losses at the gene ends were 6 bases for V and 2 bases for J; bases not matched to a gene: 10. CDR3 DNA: TGCAGTGCCCCAAGCCCTAGCGGCGCCTACGAGCAGTACTTC. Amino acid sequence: CSAPSPSGAYEQYF.

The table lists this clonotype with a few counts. CDR3 amino acids: CSARDWLAEETQYF. As DNA, the CDR3 is TGCAGTGCTAGAGATTGGCTAGCGGAAGAGACCCAGTACTTC. This chain links TRBV20-1 with TRBJ2-5; 7 bases match TRBD2. CDR1 and CDR2 (germline): DFQATT, SNEGSKA (reference sequence). This CDR3 has 14 residues. V lost 0 bases, J lost 3 bases, and 4 bases stayed unmatched.

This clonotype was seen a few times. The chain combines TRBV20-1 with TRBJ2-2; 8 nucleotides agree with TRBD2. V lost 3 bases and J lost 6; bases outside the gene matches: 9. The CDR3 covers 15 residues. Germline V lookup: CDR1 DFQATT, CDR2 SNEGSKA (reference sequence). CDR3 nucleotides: TGCAGTGCTAGTGGGACTAGTGGAGTATCCGGGGAGCTGTTTTTT. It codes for CSASGTSGVSGELFF.

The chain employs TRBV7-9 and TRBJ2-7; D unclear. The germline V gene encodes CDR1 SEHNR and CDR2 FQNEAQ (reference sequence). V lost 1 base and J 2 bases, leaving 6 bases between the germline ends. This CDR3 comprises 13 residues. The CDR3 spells CASSLDGTYEQYF. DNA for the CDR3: TGTGCCAGCAGCTTAGACGGAACCTACGAGCAGTACTTC.

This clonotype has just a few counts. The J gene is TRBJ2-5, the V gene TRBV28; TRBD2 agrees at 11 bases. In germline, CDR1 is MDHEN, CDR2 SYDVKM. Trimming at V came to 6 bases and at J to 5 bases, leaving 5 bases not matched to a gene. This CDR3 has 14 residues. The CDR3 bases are TGTGCCAGCAGGACTAGCGGGATTGGGGAGACCCAGTACTTC. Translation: CASRTSGIGETQYF.

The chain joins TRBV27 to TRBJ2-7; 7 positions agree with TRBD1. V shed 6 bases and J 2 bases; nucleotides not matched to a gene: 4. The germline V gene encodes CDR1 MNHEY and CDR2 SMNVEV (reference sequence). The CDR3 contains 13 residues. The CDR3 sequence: CASRRQGAYEQYF. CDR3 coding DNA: TGTGCCAGCAGAAGGCAGGGGGCCTACGAGCAGTACTTC.

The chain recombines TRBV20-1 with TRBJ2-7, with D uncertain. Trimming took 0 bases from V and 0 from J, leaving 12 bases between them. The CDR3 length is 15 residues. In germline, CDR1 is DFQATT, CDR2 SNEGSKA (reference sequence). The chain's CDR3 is CSARDIVQDSYEQYF. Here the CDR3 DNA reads TGCAGTGCTAGAGATATAGTGCAGGACTCCTACGAGCAGTACTTC.

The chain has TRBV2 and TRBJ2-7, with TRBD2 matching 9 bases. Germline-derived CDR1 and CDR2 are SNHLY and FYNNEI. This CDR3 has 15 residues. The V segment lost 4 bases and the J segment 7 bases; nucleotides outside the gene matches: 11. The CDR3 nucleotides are TGTGCCAGCAGTGCGGCGGCTAGCGGGATCGGTGAGCAGTACTTC. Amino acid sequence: CASSAAASGIGEQYF.

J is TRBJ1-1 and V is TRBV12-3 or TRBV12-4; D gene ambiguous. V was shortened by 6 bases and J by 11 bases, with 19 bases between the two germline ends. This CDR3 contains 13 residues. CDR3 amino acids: CASSFLQGGRAFF. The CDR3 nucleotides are TGTGCCAGCAGCTTCCTACAAGGAGGGAGGGCTTTCTTT.

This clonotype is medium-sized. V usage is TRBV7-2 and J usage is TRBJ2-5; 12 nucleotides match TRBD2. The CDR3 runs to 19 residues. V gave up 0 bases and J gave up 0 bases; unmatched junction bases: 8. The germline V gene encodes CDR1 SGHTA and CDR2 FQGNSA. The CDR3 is CASSLAPGLAGGYQETQYF. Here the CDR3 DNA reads TGTGCCAGCAGCTTAGCCCCAGGGCTAGCGGGAGGGTACCAAGAGACCCAGTACTTC.

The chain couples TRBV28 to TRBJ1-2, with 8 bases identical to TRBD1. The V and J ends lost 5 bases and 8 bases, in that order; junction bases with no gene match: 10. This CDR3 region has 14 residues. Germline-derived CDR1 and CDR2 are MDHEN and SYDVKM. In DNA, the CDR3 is TGTGCCAGCAGTACGACGGACAGGGCGGGCGGCTACACCTTC. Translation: CASSTTDRAGGYTF.

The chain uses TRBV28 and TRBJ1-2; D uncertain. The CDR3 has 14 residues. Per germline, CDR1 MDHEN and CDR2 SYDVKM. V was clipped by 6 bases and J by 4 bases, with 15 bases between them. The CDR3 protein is CASRTPAVAYGYTF. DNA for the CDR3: TGTGCCAGCAGAACTCCCGCAGTGGCCTATGGCTACACCTTC.

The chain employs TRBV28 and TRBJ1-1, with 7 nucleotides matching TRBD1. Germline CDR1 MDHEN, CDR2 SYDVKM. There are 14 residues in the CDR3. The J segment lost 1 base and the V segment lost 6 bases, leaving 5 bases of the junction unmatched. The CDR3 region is CASRKRTGNTEAFF. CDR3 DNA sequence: TGTGCCAGCAGGAAGAGGACAGGGAACACTGAAGCTTTCTTT.

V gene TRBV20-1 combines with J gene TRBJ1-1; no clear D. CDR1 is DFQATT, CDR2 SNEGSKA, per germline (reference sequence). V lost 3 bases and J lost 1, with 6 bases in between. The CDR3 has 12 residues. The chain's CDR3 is CSASSPNTEAFF. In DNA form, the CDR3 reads TGCAGTGCTAGTAGTCCGAACACTGAAGCTTTCTTT.

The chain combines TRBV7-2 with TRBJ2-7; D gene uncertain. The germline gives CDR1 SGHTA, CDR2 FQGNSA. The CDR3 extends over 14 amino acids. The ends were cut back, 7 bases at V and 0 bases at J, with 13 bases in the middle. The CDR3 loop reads CASTTDIRSYEQYF. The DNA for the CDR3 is TGTGCCAGCACCACCGACATACGCTCCTACGAGCAGTACTTC.

CDR3 sequence: CARGGIGTEAFF. The CDR3 nucleotides read TGTGCCAGGGGGGGAATCGGCACTGAAGCTTTCTTT. The rearrangement uses TRBV2 and TRBJ1-1; a weak D match, TRBD1 (5 bases). The V end was cut by 9 bases, the J end by 4 bases, with 12 bases between. The CDR3 contains 12 residues. From germline, CDR1 is SNHLY and CDR2 FYNNEI.

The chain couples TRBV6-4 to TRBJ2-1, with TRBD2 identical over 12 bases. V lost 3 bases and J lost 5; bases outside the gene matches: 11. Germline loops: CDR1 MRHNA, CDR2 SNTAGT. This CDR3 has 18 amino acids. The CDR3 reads CASSDSPRLAGVDNEQFF. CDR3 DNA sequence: TGTGCCAGCAGTGATTCCCCTCGACTAGCGGGAGTCGACAATGAGCAGTTCTTC.

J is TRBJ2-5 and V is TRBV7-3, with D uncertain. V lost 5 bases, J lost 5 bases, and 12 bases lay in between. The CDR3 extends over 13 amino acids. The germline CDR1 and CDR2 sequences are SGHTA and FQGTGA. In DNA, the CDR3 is TGTGCCAGCAGCGAAAGTTTTTCTGAGACCCAGTACTTC. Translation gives CASSESFSETQYF.

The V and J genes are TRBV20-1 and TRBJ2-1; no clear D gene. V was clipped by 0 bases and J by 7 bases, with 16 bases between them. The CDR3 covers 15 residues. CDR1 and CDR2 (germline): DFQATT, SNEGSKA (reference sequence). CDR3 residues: CSARERPKGRNEQFF. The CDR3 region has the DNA TGCAGTGCTAGAGAGCGCCCGAAGGGTAGGAATGAGCAGTTCTTC.

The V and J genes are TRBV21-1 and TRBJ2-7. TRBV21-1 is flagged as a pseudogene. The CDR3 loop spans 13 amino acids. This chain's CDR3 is CASSLKSSYEQYF. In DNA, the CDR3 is TGTGCCAGCAGCCTAAAGAGCTCCTACGAGCAGTACTTC.

The CDR3 loop reads CASSQASTGAYEQYF. CDR3 nucleotide sequence: TGTGCCAGCAGCCAAGCGTCCACAGGGGCTTACGAGCAGTACTTC. This sequence joins TRBV14 and TRBJ2-7; 7 bases match TRBD1. V shed 1 base and J 4 bases; nucleotides not matched to a gene: 7. The V gene's germline CDR1 is SGHDN and CDR2 FVKESK. CDR3 length: 15 residues.

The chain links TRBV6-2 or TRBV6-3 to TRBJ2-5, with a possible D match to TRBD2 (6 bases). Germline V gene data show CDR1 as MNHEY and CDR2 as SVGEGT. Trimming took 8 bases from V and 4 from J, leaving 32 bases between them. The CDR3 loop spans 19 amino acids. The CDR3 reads CASRPEGISPVGLIETQYF. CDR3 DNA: TGTGCCAGCCGCCCGGAGGGAATATCCCCCGTAGGGTTAATAGAGACCCAGTACTTC.

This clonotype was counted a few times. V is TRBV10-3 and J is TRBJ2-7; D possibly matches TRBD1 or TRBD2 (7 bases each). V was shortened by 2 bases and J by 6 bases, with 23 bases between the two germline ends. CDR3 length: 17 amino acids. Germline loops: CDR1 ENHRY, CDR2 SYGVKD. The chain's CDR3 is CAISEIPGGVLRVEQYF. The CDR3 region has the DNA TGTGCCATCAGTGAGATCCCAGGGGGGGTCCTAAGGGTCGAGCAGTACTTC.

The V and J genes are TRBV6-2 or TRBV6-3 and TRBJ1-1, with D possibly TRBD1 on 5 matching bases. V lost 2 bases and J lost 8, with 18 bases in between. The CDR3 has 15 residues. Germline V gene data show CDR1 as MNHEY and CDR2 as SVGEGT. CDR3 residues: CASSYQGPTGTEAFF. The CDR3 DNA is TGTGCCAGCAGTTACCAGGGACCAACGGGCACCGAAGCTTTCTTT.

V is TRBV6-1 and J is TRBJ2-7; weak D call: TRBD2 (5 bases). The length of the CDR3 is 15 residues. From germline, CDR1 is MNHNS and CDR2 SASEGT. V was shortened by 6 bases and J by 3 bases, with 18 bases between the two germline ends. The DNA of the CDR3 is TGTGCCAGCAGCTCCCCAACTAGGTCCAACTACGAGCAGTACTTC. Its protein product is CASSSPTRSNYEQYF.

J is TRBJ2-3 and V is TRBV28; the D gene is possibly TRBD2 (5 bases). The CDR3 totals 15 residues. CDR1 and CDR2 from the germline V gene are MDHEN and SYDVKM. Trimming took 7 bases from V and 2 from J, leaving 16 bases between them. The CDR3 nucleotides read TGTGCCAGCACCGTTTACACTAGTCTCACAGATACGCAGTATTTT. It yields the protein CASTVYTSLTDTQYF. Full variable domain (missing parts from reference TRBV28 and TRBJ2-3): DVKVTQSSRYLVKRTGEKVFLECVQDMDHENMFWYRQDPGLGLRLIYFSYDVKMKEKGDIPEGYSVSREKKERFSLILESASTNQTSMYLCASTVYTSLTDTQYFGPGTRLTVL.

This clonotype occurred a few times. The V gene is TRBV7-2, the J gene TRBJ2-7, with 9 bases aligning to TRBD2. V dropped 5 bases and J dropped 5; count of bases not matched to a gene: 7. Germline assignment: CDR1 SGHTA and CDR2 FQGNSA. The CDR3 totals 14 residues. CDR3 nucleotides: TGTGCCAGCAGCGCCCCTAGCGGGGTCCACGAGCAGTACTTC. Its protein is CASSAPSGVHEQYF.

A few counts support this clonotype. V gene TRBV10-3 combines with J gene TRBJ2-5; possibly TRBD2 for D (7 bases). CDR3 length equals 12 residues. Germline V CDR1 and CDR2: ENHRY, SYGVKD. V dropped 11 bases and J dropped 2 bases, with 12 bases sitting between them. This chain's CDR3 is CAAGRGQETQYF. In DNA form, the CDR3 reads TGTGCCGCAGGGAGGGGGCAAGAGACCCAGTACTTC.

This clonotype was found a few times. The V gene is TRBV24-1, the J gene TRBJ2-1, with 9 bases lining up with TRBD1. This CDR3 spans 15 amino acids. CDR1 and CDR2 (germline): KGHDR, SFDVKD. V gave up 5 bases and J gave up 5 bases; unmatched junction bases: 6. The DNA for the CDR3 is TGTGCCACCAGTGGCACAGGGGGCATCGACAATGAGCAGTTCTTC. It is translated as CATSGTGGIDNEQFF.